This is a list of T cell receptor beta chains from one sample in a study of a mutant IDH1 vaccine in newly diagnosed glioma. Antigen specificity for these receptors is unknown. TCRdb's copy holds only in-frame clones and misses some; the assay was immunoSEQ multiplex PCR. The data show tens of thousands of clones, 60% to 75% seen once. Material: peripheral blood mononuclear cells (PBMCs), obtained from a glioma patient whose treatment included an IDH1 peptide vaccine. These receptors were obtained from a man younger than 35 with glioma. Some clones in this sample may be carry-over from other donors' samples. Each CDR3 is given with its conserved first and last residue. Each record gives: CDR3 protein, CDR3 DNA, V gene, CDR3 length, clone size, J gene, D gene. The D gene is left open where the match is weak. Some rows mark clone size as missing; the rest say once, few, many or name a class of expanded clone.

CDR3: CARSGGFGGGGNYGYTF
DNA: TGTGCCAGAAGCGGTGGATTCGGCGGGGGAGGTAACTATGGCTACACCTTC
V: TRBV5-3
length: 17
size: -
J: TRBJ1-2
D: -

CDR3: CASSLDYPGAWVEQYF
DNA: TGCGCCAGCAGCTTGGACTACCCGGGAGCTTGGGTCGAGCAGTACTTC
V: TRBV5-1
length: 16
size: -
J: TRBJ2-7
D: -

CDR3: CSARTEAFF
DNA: TGCAGTGCTCGAACTGAAGCTTTCTTT
V: TRBV20-1
length: 9
size: few
J: TRBJ1-1
D: -

CDR3: CSAYEYGYTF
DNA: TGCAGTGCTTATGAGTATGGCTACACCTTC
V: TRBV20-1
length: 10
size: -
J: TRBJ1-2
D: -

CDR3: CASSPGQGANYGYTF
DNA: TGTGCCAGCAGCCCCGGACAGGGGGCTAACTATGGCTACACCTTC
V: TRBV4-2
length: 15
size: -
J: TRBJ1-2
D: TRBD1

CDR3: CASSRRDRGQETQYF
DNA: TGTGCCAGCAGCAGACGGGACAGGGGCCAAGAGACCCAGTACTTC
V: TRBV6-5
length: 15
size: -
J: TRBJ2-5
D: TRBD1

CDR3: CASSQPPWNEQFF
DNA: TGTGCCAGCAGCCAGCCGCCTTGGAATGAGCAGTTCTTC
V: TRBV4-2
length: 13
size: -
J: TRBJ2-1
D: -

CDR3: CASTPLGTGGGRAGELFF
DNA: TGTGCCAGTACCCCTTTAGGGACAGGGGGCGGGAGGGCCGGGGAGCTGTTTTTT
V: TRBV19
length: 18
size: -
J: TRBJ2-2
D: TRBD1

CDR3: CASTNPGGRIRTEAFF
DNA: TGCGCCAGCACCAACCCAGGGGGAAGGATTCGGACTGAAGCTTTCTTT
V: TRBV5-1
length: 16
size: -
J: TRBJ1-1
D: TRBD1

CDR3: CASSQETRGDTEAFF
DNA: TGTGCCAGCAGCCAGGAGACCAGGGGGGACACTGAAGCTTTCTTT
V: TRBV4-2
length: 15
size: -
J: TRBJ1-1
D: TRBD1

CDR3: CASSEEGYTEAFF
DNA: TGTGCCAGCAGTGAAGAGGGATACACTGAAGCTTTCTTT
V: TRBV6-1
length: 13
size: few
J: TRBJ1-1
D: -